This T cell receptor beta chain stems from a study of vaccination effects on CD4 cells after COVID-19. Clones were read by immunoSEQ multiplex PCR, and TCRdb kept only the in-frame ones, dropping some. In the table there are about 24,000 clones, 70% to 75% of which are singletons. Trimming removed 3 bases at V and 0 bases at J, with 15 bases between. This CDR3 contains 17 residues. CDR1 and CDR2 (germline): MGHRA, YSYEKL. After expansion with viral peptide pools in the ViraFEST assay, antigen-specific CD4+ T cells were sequenced. Upon completion of more than eight days in culture, CD4+ T cells were isolated. It was two doses of either the BNT162b2 or mRNA-1273 vaccine that participants received. This clone turned up a few times. Antigen: not known.

The source was CD4+ T cells from PBMCs cultured with SARS-CoV-2 spike peptides, collected after COVID-19 vaccination. This sequence joins TRBV4-1 and TRBJ1-3, with D unresolved. This TCR came from a human donor who received a COVID-19 vaccine. The CDR3, as DNA: TGCGCCAGCAGCCAGGCCTTTGTCCCCGACTCTGGAAACACCATATATTTT. It specifies CASSQAFVPDSGNTIYF.